This TCR beta chain is drawn from a study of cytomegalovirus exposure and HLA in healthy donors. The donors, nominally healthy at sampling, likely had unrecorded immune exposures. The germline gives CDR1 SGHAT, CDR2 FQDESV (reference sequence). There are 12 residues in the CDR3. Trimming left V 5 bases short and J 5 bases short, with 10 bases between. Use of 60 Vbeta and 13 Jbeta primers characterized the PCR. Clones were read by immunoSEQ multiplex PCR, and TCRdb kept only the in-frame ones, dropping some. The sample yields more than 100,000 clones, about 60% seen once. The sequence was obtained from a man between 40 and 49 years old in good health and CMV-seropositive. V gene TRBV11-1 combines with J gene TRBJ2-7, with TRBD1 as a possible D gene (6 bases). The sample comprised PBMCs. In DNA, the CDR3 is TGTGCCAGCAGCAACAGGGTCCACGAGCAGTACTTC. Translated, it gives CASSNRVHEQYF.